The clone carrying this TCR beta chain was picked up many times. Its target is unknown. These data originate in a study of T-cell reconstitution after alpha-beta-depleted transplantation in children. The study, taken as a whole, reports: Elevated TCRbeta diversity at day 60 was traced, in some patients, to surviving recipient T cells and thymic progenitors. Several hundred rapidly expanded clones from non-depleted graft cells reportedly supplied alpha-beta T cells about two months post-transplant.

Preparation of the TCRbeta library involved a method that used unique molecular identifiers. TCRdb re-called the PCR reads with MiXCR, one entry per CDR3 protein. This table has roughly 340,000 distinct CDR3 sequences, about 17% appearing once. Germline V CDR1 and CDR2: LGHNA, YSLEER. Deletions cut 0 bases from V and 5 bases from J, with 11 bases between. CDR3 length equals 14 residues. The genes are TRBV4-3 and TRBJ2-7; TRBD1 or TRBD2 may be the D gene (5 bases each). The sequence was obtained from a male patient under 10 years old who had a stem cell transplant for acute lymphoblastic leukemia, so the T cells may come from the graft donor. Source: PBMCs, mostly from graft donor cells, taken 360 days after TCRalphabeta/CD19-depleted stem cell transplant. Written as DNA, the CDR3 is TGCGCCAGCAGCCAAGAGAGGGGTGCCCACGAGCAGTACTTC. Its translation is CASSQERGAHEQYF.